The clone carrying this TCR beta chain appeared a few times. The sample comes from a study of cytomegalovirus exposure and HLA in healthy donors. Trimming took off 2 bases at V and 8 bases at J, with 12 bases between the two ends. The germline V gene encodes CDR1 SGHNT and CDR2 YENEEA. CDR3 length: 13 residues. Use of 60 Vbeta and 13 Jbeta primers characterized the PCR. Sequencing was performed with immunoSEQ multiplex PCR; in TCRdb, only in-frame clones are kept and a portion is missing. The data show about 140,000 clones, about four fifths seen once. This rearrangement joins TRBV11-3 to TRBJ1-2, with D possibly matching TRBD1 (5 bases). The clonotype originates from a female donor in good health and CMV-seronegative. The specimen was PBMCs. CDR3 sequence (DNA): TGTGCCAGCAGCTTACCCCAGGGCCGGGGCTACACCTTC. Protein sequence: CASSLPQGRGYTF.